Detailed here is one T cell receptor beta chain. This sample was included in a study of control samples from healthy donors and cancer patients. CDR3 length equals 14 residues. Trimming took off 1 base at V and 5 bases at J, with 8 bases between the two ends. CDR1 is SGHTA and CDR2 is FQGTGA in the germline V gene. TCRdb's copy holds only in-frame clones and misses some; the assay was immunoSEQ multiplex PCR. The sample holds 90,000 or so clones, approximately 80% seen once. The material sequenced was blood. The receptor's source is a man aged 25 to 40 in good health. The chain recombines TRBV7-3 with TRBJ2-2; D is ambiguous. The CDR3 DNA reads as TGTGCCAGCAGCTTAAAGGTTTATACCGGGGAGCTGTTTTTT. Translation gives CASSLKVYTGELFF.